One and the same sample provided the 10 T cell receptor beta chains below, sequenced in a study of CD8+CD57+ T cells in acquired aplastic anemia. CDR3 and TCR beta VDJ profiling relied on a genomic DNA template. TCRdb used MiXCR to reprocess the reads, holding one entry per CDR3 protein. The sample holds 90,000 to 150,000 distinct CDR3 sequences, approximately 61% seen once. Sequencing was done on patients that had shown CD8+CD57+ cell expansion by flow cytometry. Sequenced material: sorted CD4+, CD8+, or CD8+CD57+ T cells (not recorded which) from PBMCs. All receptors derive from a human donor with aplastic anemia.

The rearrangement links TRBV10-3 to TRBJ2-5; 8 bases are a match to TRBD2. The length of the CDR3 is 14 residues. J lost 5 bases, V lost 3 bases, and 5 bases had no gene match. Germline values: CDR1 ENHRY, CDR2 SYGVKD. The CDR3 nucleotides read TGTGCCATCAGTGATGCGGGGGGTCAGGAGACCCAGTACTTC. This sequence encodes CAISDAGGQETQYF.

The chain has TRBV7-3 and TRBJ1-1; the D gene is possibly TRBD1 (6 bases). Germline assignment: CDR1 SGHTA and CDR2 FQGTGA. The CDR3 spans 13 residues. V gave up 5 bases and J gave up 8 bases, with 15 bases separating them. The CDR3 protein is CASSTGFGWEAFF. The DNA of the CDR3 is TGTGCCAGCAGCACAGGGTTCGGTTGGGAAGCTTTCTTT.

The chain couples TRBV29-1 to TRBJ1-4; 9 bases map to TRBD1. Losses at the gene ends were 4 bases for V and 8 bases for J; bases not matched to a gene: 2. This CDR3 is built from 12 residues. Germline CDR1 SQVTM, CDR2 ANQGSEA. CDR3 in DNA: TGCAGCGTTGCGACAGGGGGGGAAAAACTGTTTTTT. This encodes CSVATGGEKLFF.

This clonotype was seen a few times. The chain links TRBV20-1 to TRBJ1-4, with no clear D. This CDR3 spans 14 amino acids. Per the germline V gene, CDR1 is DFQATT and CDR2 is SNEGSKA (reference sequence). Between the trimmed V and J ends, which lost 6 bases and 7 bases, there was a span of 18 bases. The CDR3 DNA is TGCAGTGCCGAGGCCCTAGTAGAGGCTGAAAAACTGTTTTTT. Amino acid sequence: CSAEALVEAEKLFF.

This clonotype has at least ten counts. A read error may produce the germline difference seen at one junction end. The chain joins TRBV7-7 to TRBJ2-1; 9 bases fit TRBD2. This CDR3 comprises 15 residues. The germline V gene has CDR1 SSHAT and CDR2 FNYEAQ (reference sequence). CDR3 loop: CASSYRAGGYNEQFF. DNA of the CDR3: TGTGCTAGCAGCTACCGAGCGGGGGGCTACAATGAGCAGTTCTTC. The entire variable domain, with the rest obtained from reference TRBV7-7 and TRBJ2-1, is as follows: GAGVSQSPRYKVTKRGQDVTLRCDPISSHATLYWYQQALGQGPEFLTYFNYEAQPDKSGLPSDRFSAERPEGSISTLTIQRTEQRDSAMYRCASSYRAGGYNEQFFGPGTRLTVL.

This clonotype was counted at least ten times. The V call is TRBV6-4, the J call TRBJ2-6; no definite D call. Germline V gene sequence: CDR1 MRHNA, CDR2 SNTAGT. Trimming shortened V by 5 bases and J by 0 bases, and 5 bases separated the two germline ends. This CDR3 is 14 amino acids long. CDR3 bases: TGTGCCAGCAGTCACCGCTCTGGGGCCAACGTCCTGACTTTC. Protein sequence: CASSHRSGANVLTF.

V and J are TRBV5-1 and TRBJ1-4, with D hard to call. The CDR3 consists of 14 residues. Trimming took 0 bases from V and 6 from J, leaving 9 bases between them. In germline, CDR1 is SGHRS, CDR2 YFSETQ. The CDR3 is CASSLDSTDEKLFF. The CDR3 DNA is TGCGCCAGCAGCTTGGATTCCACAGATGAAAAACTGTTTTTT. The variable domain in full, with the rest retrieved from reference TRBV5-1 and TRBJ1-4, is KAGVTQTPRYLIKTRGQQVTLSCSPISGHRSVSWYQQTPGQGLQFLFEYFSETQRNKGNFPGRFSGRQFSNSRSEMNVSTLELGDSALYLCASSLDSTDEKLFFGSGTQLSVL.

This chain uses TRBV20-1 with TRBJ2-3; D unclear. Germline CDR1 DFQATT, CDR2 SNEGSKA (reference sequence). V shed 0 bases and J shed 6 bases, with 13 bases lying between them. There are 14 residues in the CDR3. The CDR3 DNA sequence: TGCAGTGCTAGAGATCGTCGTCGCGGCGATACGCAGTATTTT. Its translation: CSARDRRRGDTQYF.

The chain has TRBV25-1 and TRBJ1-1; D perhaps matches TRBD1 (5 bases). Trimming removed 7 bases from V and 1 base from J, with 7 bases in between. The CDR3 contains 12 residues. Germline V CDR1 and CDR2: MGHDK, SYGVNS. The CDR3 protein is CASKGPNTEAFF. The CDR3 bases are TGTGCCAGCAAGGGGCCGAACACTGAAGCTTTCTTT.

This clonotype was recorded a few times. The V gene is TRBV6-1, the J gene TRBJ1-2; TRBD1 might be the D (6 bases). The germline V gene has CDR1 MNHNS and CDR2 SASEGT. This CDR3 region has 15 residues. The V end lost 2 bases, the J end lost 4 bases, and 14 bases lay between the germline ends. CDR3 in DNA: TGTGCCAGCAGTGAATTAGACAGGTCAGTCTATGGCTACACCTTC. It is translated as CASSELDRSVYGYTF.